This T cell receptor (beta chain) was sequenced in a study of early T cells in non-severe SARS-CoV-2 infection. Background on the study: Chains from this unsorted whole-blood bulk RNA could not be paired.

The germline CDR1 and CDR2 sequences are PRHDT and FYEKMQ (reference sequence). V was trimmed by 1 base and J by 2 bases, leaving 8 bases between them. The CDR3 is made up of 14 amino acids. The study, taken as a whole, reports: Database matching using VDJdb favored anti-spike CD8 responses, with private and CD4 specificities left missing.

The sample holds a few counts of this clonotype. The antigen is not known. The TCR library protocol attached unique molecular identifiers to the individual cDNA molecules. A single record per CDR3 protein comes from TCRdb applying MiXCR to the 5' RACE reads. The profile covers 50,000 to 70,000 distinct CDR3 sequences, with around 8.9% appearing a single time and 17% taken by the ten largest. This TCR came from an adult who was a healthcare worker with PCR-confirmed SARS-CoV-2 infection or an uninfected control (not recorded which). The sequencing sample was made of whole blood. V and J are TRBV13 and TRBJ2-5; D unclear. The CDR3 coding sequence is TGTGCCAGCAGCTTAGCCCCCCGGCAAGAGACCCAGTACTTC. It yields the protein CASSLAPRQETQYF.